This TCR beta chain was retrieved from a study of cytomegalovirus exposure and HLA in healthy donors. The CDR3 runs 13 residues. The germline V gene has CDR1 KGHSH and CDR2 LQKENI. V was cut by 8 bases and J by 5 bases, with 15 bases left in between. The PCR made use of 60 Vbeta and 13 Jbeta primers. Method: immunoSEQ multiplex PCR; TCRdb's copy keeps in-frame clones and lacks some. The data contain some 120,000 clones, around 70% of them singletons. This clone is a singleton in its sample. The sample consisted of PBMCs. The rearrangement joins TRBV18 to TRBJ1-1; TRBD1 might be the D (5 bases). The sequence came from a woman under 30 in good health and CMV-seronegative. Here the CDR3 reads CASTNNKGTEAFF. DNA for the CDR3: TGTGCCAGCACCAATAACAAGGGGACTGAAGCTTTCTTT.